This is a list of T cell receptor beta chains from one sample in a study of cytomegalovirus exposure and HLA in healthy donors. Only in-frame clones appear in the TCRdb table, and some are missing; sequencing was by immunoSEQ multiplex PCR. The table has some 140,000 clones, around 72% seen once. The sequenced sample consisted of PBMCs. These receptors all stem from a man between 45 and 60 years old in good health and CMV-seropositive. CDR3s include the opening cysteine and the closing phenylalanine or tryptophan. D genes are given only for firm matches. Size values are once, few and many counts, or a class for expanded clones, and some rows have none.

D gene	clone size	V gene	J gene	CDR3 DNA	CDR3 protein
TRBD1	-	TRBV28	TRBJ1-5	TGTGCCAGCAGTCCCCCAGGGGGCCTCAATCAGCCCCAGCATTTT	CASSPPGGLNQPQHF
-	-	TRBV5-8	TRBJ2-7	TGTGCCAGCAGTTTGACATCTACGGGGCAGTACTTC	CASSLTSTGQYF
TRBD1	-	TRBV5-1	TRBJ2-3	TGCGCCAGCAGCCCGTTACAGGGGGGATACACAGATACGCAGTATTTT	CASSPLQGGYTDTQYF
-	-	TRBV7-2	TRBJ2-7	TGTGCCAGCAGCACAACCTACGAGCAGTACTTC	CASSTTYEQYF
-	-	TRBV21-1	TRBJ2-1	TGTGCCAGCGGCAACAGGGAGGCTAAGATATCCTACAATGAGCAGTTCTTC	CASGNREAKISYNEQFF
TRBD1	-	TRBV5-1	TRBJ1-1	TGCGCCAGCAGCTTGGTTGTCCAGGGGGCTAGTAACACTGAAGCTTTCTTT	CASSLVVQGASNTEAFF
-	-	TRBV10-2	TRBJ1-6	TGCGCCAGCAGTTCCGCGAGCTCCTATAATTCACCCCTCCACTTT	CASSSASSYNSPLHF
-	-	TRBV27	TRBJ2-6	TGTGCCAGCAGTTACTCCTTTCGGGAAACCAACTCTGGGGCCAACGTCCTGACTTTC	CASSYSFRETNSGANVLTF
TRBD2	-	TRBV5-5	TRBJ2-3	TGTGCCAGCAGCCCGGGACTAGCGGGGGGGTGGGGCACAGATACGCAGTATTTT	CASSPGLAGGWGTDTQYF
-	-	TRBV2	TRBJ1-3	TGTGCCAGCAGCCCTGACAGGCCGCTAGGAAACACCATATATTTT	CASSPDRPLGNTIYF
-	-	TRBV7-3	TRBJ2-5	TGTGCCAGCAGCTTAGGCACAAAAGAGACCCAGTACTTC	CASSLGTKETQYF
-	once	TRBV27	TRBJ1-5	TGTGCCAGCGGGACACCCGGAGCCAATCAGCCCCAGCATTTT	CASGTPGANQPQHF
-	-	TRBV19	TRBJ1-2	TGTGCCAGTACCGCTGACAGATATGGCTACACCTTC	CASTADRYGYTF
-	few	TRBV7-9	TRBJ1-4	TGTGCCAGCAGCTCCGCAGCAACTAATGAAAAACTGTTTTTT	CASSSAATNEKLFF
-	-	TRBV11-2	TRBJ2-1	TGTGCCAGCAGCTTCGCGGGGGCTAAGCAGTTCTTC	CASSFAGAKQFF
-	-	TRBV18	TRBJ2-7	TGTGCCAGCTCTCGAGCGGAACAATACGAGCAGTACTTC	CASSRAEQYEQYF
TRBD2	-	TRBV5-1	TRBJ2-1	TGCGCCAGCAGCCCCCGGACTAGCGGCACCTACAATGAGCAGTTCTTC	CASSPRTSGTYNEQFF
-	few	TRBV6-1	TRBJ1-2	TGTGCCAGCAGTGAGTCAGGGATTGGGGGCTACACCTTC	CASSESGIGGYTF
TRBD2	-	TRBV6-1	TRBJ2-1	TGTGCCAGCAGTGAGGGGGGGTCTTACAATGAGCAGTTCTTC	CASSEGGSYNEQFF
-	-	TRBV6-1	TRBJ1-1	TGTGCCAGCAGTCCGACACAGAACACTGAAGCTTTCTTT	CASSPTQNTEAFF
-	-	TRBV29-1	TRBJ2-1	TGCAGCGTTGAGGACTCCGTCTACAATGAGCAGTTCTTC	CSVEDSVYNEQFF
-	-	TRBV11-3	TRBJ1-1	TGTGCCAGCAGCTCCGGTCAGGGGAGCACTGAAGCTTTCTTT	CASSSGQGSTEAFF
-	-	TRBV5-1	TRBJ2-5	TGCGCCAGCAGCTTTTGGGGCCTCCAAGAGACCCAGTACTTC	CASSFWGLQETQYF
TRBD2	-	TRBV5-6	TRBJ2-1	TGTGCCAGCAGCTTGAAACTAGCGAGATACAATGAGCAGTTCTTC	CASSLKLARYNEQFF
-	-	TRBV6-5	TRBJ1-2	TGTGCCAGCAGTCCCGGCTGGGGAGGGGGCTATGGCTACACCTTC	CASSPGWGGGYGYTF
TRBD1	few	TRBV10-2	TRBJ1-4	TGCGCCACCCGGGGACAGGCGGGGAATGAAAAACTGTTTTTT	CATRGQAGNEKLFF
TRBD1	-	TRBV6-1	TRBJ2-1	TGTGCCAGTTGGGACAGGGATTCCTACAATGAGCAGTTCTTC	CASWDRDSYNEQFF
-	-	TRBV11-3	TRBJ2-2	TGTGCCAGCAGCTCCCTGGGCCTAATGAGAACCGGGGAGCTGTCTTTT	CASSSLGLMRTGELSF
TRBD1	-	TRBV25-1	TRBJ1-3	TGTGCCAGCAGTAAGACAGGGATTCCCCTCTCCACTGGAAACACCATATATTTT	CASSKTGIPLSTGNTIYF
-	many	TRBV7-8	TRBJ1-4	TGTGCCAGCAGCTTAGAACTTGGAAAACTGTTTTTT	CASSLELGKLFF
-	-	TRBV6-6	TRBJ1-2	TGTGCCAGCACCTATGAAAAGGGGAACTATGGCTACACCTTC	CASTYEKGNYGYTF
TRBD2	-	TRBV4-2	TRBJ2-1	TGTGCCAGCAGCCAAACTAGCGGGGCCCTCAATGAGCAGTTCTTC	CASSQTSGALNEQFF
-	-	TRBV6-1	TRBJ1-5	TGTGCCAGCAGTGAATTCGACCGAGGGATCAATCAGCCCCAGCATTTT	CASSEFDRGINQPQHF
TRBD2	-	TRBV5-4	TRBJ2-1	TGTGCCAGCAGCGTGACTAGCGGGTCCTACAATGAGCAGTTCTTC	CASSVTSGSYNEQFF
-	-	TRBV28	TRBJ1-2	TGTGCCAGCATCCCGGGGGGGAACTATGGCTACACCTTC	CASIPGGNYGYTF
-	-	TRBV7-9	TRBJ1-1	TGTGCCAGCAGCTCACAGCAGGAAGCTTTCTTT	CASSSQQEAFF
TRBD1	once	TRBV5-1	TRBJ2-5	TGCGCCAGCAGCCTAATCCGGGACAGGGGTTCGGAGACCCAGTACTTC	CASSLIRDRGSETQYF
-	-	TRBV6-4	TRBJ2-1	TGTGCCAGCAGTGAGGACACCCGGAATGAGCAGTTCTTC	CASSEDTRNEQFF